The table lists the clone carrying this TCR beta chain with a few counts. TCRdb independently ran MiXCR on the 5' RACE reads; one entry per CDR3 protein. The data hold 55,000 to 70,000 distinct CDR3 sequences, with 10% to 12% observed a single time. This specimen comes from a study of neurological immune-mediated disorders. Germline V gene data show CDR1 as SGHAT and CDR2 as FQNNGV. V gave up 5 bases and J gave up 3 bases, with 14 bases separating them. The CDR3 consists of 14 residues. The receptor comes from a man aged 55 to 70 in good health. V usage is TRBV11-2 and J usage is TRBJ2-7; the D gene could be TRBD1 or TRBD2 (5 bases each). The sample taken for sequencing was PBMCs. CDR3 sequence: CASSRDLDFYEQYF. The DNA of the CDR3 is TGTGCCAGCAGCAGGGACCTGGACTTCTACGAGCAGTACTTC.